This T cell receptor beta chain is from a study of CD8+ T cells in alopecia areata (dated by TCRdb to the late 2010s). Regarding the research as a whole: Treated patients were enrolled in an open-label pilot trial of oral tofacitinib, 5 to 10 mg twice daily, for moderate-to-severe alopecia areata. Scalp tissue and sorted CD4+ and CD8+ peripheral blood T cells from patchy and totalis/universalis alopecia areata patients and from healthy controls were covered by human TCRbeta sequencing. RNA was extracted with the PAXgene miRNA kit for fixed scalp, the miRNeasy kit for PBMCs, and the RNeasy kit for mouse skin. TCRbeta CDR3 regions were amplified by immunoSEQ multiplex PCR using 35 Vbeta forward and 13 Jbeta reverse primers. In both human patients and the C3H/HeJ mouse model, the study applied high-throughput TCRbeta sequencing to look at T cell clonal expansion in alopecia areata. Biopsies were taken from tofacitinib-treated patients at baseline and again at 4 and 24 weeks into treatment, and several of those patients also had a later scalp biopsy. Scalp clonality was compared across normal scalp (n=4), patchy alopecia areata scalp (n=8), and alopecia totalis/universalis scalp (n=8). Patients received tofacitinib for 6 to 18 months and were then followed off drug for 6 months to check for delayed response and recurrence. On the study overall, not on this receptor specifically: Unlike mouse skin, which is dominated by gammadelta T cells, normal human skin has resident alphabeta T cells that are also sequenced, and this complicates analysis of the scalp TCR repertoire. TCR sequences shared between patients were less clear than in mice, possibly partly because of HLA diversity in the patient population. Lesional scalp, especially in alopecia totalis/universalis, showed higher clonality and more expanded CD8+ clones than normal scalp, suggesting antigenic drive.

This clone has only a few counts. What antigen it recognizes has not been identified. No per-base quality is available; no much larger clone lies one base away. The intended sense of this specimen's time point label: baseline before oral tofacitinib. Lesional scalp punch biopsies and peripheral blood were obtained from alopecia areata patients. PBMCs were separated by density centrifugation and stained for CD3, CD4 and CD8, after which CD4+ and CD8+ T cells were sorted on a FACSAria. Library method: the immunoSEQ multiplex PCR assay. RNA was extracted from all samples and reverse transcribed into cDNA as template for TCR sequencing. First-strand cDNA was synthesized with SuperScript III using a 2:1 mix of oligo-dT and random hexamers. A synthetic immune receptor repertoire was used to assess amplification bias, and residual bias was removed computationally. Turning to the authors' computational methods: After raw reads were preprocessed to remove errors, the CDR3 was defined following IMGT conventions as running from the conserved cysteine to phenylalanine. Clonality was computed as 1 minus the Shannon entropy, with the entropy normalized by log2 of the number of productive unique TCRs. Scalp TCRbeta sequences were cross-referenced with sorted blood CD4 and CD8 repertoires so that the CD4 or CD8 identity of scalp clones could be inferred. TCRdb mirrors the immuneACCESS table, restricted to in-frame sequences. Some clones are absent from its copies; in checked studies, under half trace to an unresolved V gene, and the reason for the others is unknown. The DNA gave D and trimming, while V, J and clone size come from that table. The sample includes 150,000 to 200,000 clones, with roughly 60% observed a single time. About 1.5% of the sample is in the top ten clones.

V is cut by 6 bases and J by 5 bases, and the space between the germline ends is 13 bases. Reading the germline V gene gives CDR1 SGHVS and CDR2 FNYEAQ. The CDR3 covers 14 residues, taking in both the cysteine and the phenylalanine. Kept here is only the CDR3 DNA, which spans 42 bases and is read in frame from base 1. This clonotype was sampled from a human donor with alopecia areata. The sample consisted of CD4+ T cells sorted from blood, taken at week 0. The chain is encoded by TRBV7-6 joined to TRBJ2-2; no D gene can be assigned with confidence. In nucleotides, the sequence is TGTGCCAGCAGACATACACGAGCAACCGGGGAGCTGTTTTTT. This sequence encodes CASRHTRATGELFF.